A few counts support the clone carrying this T cell receptor (beta chain). Antigen unknown. These data are taken from a study of T cells in localized non-small cell lung cancer. Whole-study findings and limits: Within adjacent lung there appeared a median around 57 of the top 100 tumor clones. Uninvolved adjacent lung showed peak T cell clonality, exceeding tumor.

The data were produced by immunoSEQ multiplex PCR, yet TCRdb's version contains in-frame clones alone and is incomplete. The repertoire holds 41,000 or so clones, around nine tenths seen once, with less than 3.5% in the top ten. This receptor was taken from a female donor aged 60 or older with stage I squamous cell lung carcinoma. This specimen was peripheral blood, taken before any cancer treatment.

The CDR3 bases are TGTGCCAGCAGGATGTTAGTTGAGCAGTTCTTC. It is translated as CASRMLVEQFF. The V call is TRBV6-1, the J call TRBJ2-1, with no clear D. V was trimmed by 6 bases and J by 9 bases, leaving 9 bases between them. There are 11 residues in the CDR3. The germline V gene has CDR1 MNHNS and CDR2 SASEGT.